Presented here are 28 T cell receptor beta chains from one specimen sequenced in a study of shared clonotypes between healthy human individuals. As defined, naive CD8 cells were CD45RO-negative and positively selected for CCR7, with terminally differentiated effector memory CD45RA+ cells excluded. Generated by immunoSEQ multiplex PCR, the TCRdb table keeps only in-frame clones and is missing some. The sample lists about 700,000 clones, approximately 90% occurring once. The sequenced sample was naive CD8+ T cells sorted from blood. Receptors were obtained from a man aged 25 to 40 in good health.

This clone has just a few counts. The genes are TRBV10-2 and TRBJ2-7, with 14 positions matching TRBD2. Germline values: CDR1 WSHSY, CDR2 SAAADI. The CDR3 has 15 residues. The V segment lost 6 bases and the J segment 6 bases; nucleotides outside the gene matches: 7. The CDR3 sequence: CASSSGTSGSSEQYF. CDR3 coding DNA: TGCGCCAGCAGCTCCGGGACTAGCGGGAGCAGCGAGCAGTACTTC.

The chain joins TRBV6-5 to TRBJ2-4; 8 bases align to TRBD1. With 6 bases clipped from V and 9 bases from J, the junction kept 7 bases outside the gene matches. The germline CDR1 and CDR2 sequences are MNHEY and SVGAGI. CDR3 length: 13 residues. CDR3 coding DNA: TGTGCCAGCAGCCACGGACAGGGAGGCATTCAGTACTTC. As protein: CASSHGQGGIQYF.

The CDR3 loop is CASSGQGATWAFF. The CDR3 nucleotides are TGTGCCAGCAGTGGCCAGGGGGCGACTTGGGCTTTCTTT. This chain joins TRBV2 and TRBJ1-1; 8 nucleotides align to TRBD1. Germline trimming cut 4 bases from V and 11 bases from J; bases unmatched to any gene: 9. Germline values: CDR1 SNHLY, CDR2 FYNNEI. This CDR3 comprises 13 residues.

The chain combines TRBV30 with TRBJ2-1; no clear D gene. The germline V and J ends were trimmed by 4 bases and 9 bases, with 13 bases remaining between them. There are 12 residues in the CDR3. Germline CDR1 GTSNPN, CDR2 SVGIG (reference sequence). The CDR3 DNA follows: TGTGCCTGGATGGCCCGAAGTGTTGAGCAGTTCTTC. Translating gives CAWMARSVEQFF.

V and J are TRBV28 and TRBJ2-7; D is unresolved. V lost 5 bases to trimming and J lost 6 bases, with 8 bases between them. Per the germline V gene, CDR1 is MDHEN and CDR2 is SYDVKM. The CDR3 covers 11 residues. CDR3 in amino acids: CASSPNSEQYF. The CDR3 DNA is TGTGCCAGCAGTCCGAACAGCGAGCAGTACTTC.

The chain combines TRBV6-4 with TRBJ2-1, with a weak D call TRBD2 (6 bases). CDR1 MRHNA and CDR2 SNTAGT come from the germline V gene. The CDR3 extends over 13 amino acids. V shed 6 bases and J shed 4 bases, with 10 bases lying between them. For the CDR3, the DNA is TGTGCCAGCAGCCCGACTAGTTACAATGAGCAGTTCTTC. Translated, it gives CASSPTSYNEQFF.

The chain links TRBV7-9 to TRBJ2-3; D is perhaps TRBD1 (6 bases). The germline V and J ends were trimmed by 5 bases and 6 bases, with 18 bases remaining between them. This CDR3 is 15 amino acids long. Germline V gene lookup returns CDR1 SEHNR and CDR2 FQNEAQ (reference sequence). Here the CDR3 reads CASSDRSLSTDTQYF. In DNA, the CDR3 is TGTGCCAGCAGCGACAGGTCACTTTCCACGGATACGCAGTATTTT.

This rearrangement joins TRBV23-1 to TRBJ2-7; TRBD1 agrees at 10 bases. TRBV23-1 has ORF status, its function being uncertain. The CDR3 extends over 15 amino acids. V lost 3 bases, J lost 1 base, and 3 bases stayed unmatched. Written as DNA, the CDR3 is TGCGCCAGCAGTCACCGGGACAGGGGTTCCTACGAGCAGTACTTC. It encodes CASSHRDRGSYEQYF.

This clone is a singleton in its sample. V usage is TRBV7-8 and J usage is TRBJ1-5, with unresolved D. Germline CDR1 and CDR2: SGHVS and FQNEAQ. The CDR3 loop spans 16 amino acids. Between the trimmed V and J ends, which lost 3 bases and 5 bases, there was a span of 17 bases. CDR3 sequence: CASSFGPRLQDQPQHF. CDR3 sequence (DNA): TGTGCCAGCAGCTTTGGACCGAGACTCCAGGATCAGCCCCAGCATTTT. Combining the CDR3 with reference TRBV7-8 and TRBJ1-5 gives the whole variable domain GAGVSQSPRYKVAKRGQDVALRCDPISGHVSLFWYQQALGQGPEFLTYFQNEAQLDKSGLPSDRFFAERPEGSVSTLKIQRTQQEDSAVYLCASSFGPRLQDQPQHFGDGTRLSIL.

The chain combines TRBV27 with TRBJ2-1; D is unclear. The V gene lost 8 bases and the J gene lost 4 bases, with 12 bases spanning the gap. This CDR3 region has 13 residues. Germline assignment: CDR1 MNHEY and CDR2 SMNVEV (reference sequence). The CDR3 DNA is TGTGCCAGCGGACGGTCACAATACAATGAGCAGTTCTTC. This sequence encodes CASGRSQYNEQFF.

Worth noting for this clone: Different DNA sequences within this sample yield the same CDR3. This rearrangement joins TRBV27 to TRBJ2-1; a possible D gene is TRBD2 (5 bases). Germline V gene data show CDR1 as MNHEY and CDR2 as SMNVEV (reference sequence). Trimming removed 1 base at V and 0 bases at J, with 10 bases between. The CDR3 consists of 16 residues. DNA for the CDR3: TGTGCCAGCAGTTTATATCTAGCCGGCTCCTACAATGAGCAGTTCTTC. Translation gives CASSLYLAGSYNEQFF.

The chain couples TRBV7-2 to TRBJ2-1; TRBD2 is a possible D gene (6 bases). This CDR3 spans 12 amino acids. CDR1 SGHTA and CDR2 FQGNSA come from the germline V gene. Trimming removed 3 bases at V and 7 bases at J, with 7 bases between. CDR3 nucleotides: TGTGCCAGCAGCTTTGGACTAAATGAGCAGTTCTTC. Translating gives CASSFGLNEQFF. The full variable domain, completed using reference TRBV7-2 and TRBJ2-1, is GAGVSQSPSNKVTEKGKDVELRCDPISGHTALYWYRQSLGQGLEFLIYFQGNSAPDKSGLPSDRFSAERTGGSVSTLTIQRTQQEDSAVYLCASSFGLNEQFFGPGTRLTVL.

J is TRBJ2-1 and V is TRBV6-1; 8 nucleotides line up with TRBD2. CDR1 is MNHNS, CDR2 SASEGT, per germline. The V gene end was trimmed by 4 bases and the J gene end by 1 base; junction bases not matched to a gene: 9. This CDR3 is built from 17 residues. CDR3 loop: CASSGLGGGRSYNEQFF. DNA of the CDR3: TGTGCCAGCAGTGGCCTCGGAGGCGGGAGGTCCTACAATGAGCAGTTCTTC.

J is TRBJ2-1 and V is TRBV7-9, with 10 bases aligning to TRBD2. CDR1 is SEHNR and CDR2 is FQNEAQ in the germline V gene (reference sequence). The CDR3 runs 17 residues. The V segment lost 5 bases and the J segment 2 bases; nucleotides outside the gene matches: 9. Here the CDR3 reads CASSPGGLAGAYNEQFF. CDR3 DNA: TGTGCCAGCAGCCCAGGGGGGCTAGCGGGAGCCTACAATGAGCAGTTCTTC. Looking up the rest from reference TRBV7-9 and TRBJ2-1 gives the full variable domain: DTGVSQNPRHKITKRGQNVTFRCDPISEHNRLYWYRQTLGQGPEFLTYFQNEAQLEKSRLLSDRFSAERPKGSFSTLEIQRTEQGDSAMYLCASSPGGLAGAYNEQFFGPGTRLTVL.

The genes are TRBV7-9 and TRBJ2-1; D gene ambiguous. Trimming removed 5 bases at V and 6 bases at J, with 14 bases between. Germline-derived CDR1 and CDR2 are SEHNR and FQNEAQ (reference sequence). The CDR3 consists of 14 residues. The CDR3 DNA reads TGTGCCAGCAGCCCGGTCGAGAAGTCCAATGAGCAGTTCTTC. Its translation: CASSPVEKSNEQFF.

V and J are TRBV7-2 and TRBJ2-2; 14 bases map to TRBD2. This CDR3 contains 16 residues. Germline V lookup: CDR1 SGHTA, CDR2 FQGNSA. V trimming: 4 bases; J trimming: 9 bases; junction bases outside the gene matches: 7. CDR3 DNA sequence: TGTGCCAGCAGCTGGGGGACTAGCGGGAGTCTCTGGGAGCTGTTTTTT. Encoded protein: CASSWGTSGSLWELFF.

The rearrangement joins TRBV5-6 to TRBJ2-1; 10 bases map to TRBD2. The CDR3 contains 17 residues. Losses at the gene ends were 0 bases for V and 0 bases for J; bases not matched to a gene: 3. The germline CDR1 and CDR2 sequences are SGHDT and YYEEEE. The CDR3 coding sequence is TGTGCCAGCAGCTTGGAACTAGCGGGAAGCTCCTACAATGAGCAGTTCTTC. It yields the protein CASSLELAGSSYNEQFF.

CDR3 in DNA: TGTGCCAGCAGCTTAGACAGCGCCTACGAGCAGTACTTC. Amino acids: CASSLDSAYEQYF. The chain is built from TRBV11-3 and TRBJ2-7; the D is unclear. The CDR3 covers 13 residues. Trimming took off 0 bases at V and 2 bases at J, with 5 bases between the two ends. Germline lookup yields CDR1 SGHNT and CDR2 YENEEA.

The CDR3 here is CASSPPTGLYQETQYF. The DNA for the CDR3 is TGTGCCAGCTCACCACCGACAGGCTTGTACCAAGAGACCCAGTACTTC. This chain links TRBV18 with TRBJ2-5; D perhaps matches TRBD1 (6 bases). V was trimmed by 0 bases and J by 0 bases, leaving 11 bases between them. Germline V gene sequence: CDR1 KGHSH, CDR2 LQKENI. The CDR3 is 16 residues long.

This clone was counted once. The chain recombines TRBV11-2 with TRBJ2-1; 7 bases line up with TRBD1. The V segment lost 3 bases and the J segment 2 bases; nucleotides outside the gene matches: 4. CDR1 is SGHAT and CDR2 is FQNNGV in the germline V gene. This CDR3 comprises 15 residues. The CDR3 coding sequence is TGTGCCAGCAGCTTGGGACAGACGGCCTACAATGAGCAGTTCTTC. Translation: CASSLGQTAYNEQFF.

Here the CDR3 reads CASSLEVVPYNEQFF. The CDR3 DNA follows: TGTGCCAGCAGCTTAGAGGTGGTCCCCTACAATGAGCAGTTCTTC. This chain joins TRBV7-8 and TRBJ2-1; D gene unclear. The CDR3 loop spans 15 amino acids. Trimming left V 1 base short and J 2 bases short, with 9 bases between. Germline CDR1 SGHVS, CDR2 FQNEAQ.

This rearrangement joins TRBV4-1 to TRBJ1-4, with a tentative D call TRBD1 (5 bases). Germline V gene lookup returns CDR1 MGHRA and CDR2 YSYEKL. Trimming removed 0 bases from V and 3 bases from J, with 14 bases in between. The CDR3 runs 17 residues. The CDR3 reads CASSQDGAGWANEKLFF. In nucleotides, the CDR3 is TGCGCCAGCAGCCAAGATGGGGCGGGATGGGCTAATGAAAAACTGTTTTTT.

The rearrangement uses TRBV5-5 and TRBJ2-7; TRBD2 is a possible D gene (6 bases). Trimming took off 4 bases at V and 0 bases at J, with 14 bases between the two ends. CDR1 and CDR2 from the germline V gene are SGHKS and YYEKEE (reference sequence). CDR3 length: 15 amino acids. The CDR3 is CASSPTGGLSYEQYF. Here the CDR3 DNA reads TGTGCCAGCAGCCCGACCGGGGGACTCTCCTACGAGCAGTACTTC.

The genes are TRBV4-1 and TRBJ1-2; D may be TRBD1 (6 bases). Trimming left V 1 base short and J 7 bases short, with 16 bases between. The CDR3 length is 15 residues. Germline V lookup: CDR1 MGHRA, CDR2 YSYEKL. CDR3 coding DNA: TGCGCCAGCAGCCAAGTGGAGGGGGTGTATCGTGGCTACACCTTC. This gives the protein CASSQVEGVYRGYTF.

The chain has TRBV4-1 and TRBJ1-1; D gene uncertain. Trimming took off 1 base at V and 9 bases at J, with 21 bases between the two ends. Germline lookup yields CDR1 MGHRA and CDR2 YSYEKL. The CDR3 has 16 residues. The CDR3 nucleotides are TGCGCCAGCAGCCAAGGCCTTTCGAGCCCCCCCAGCAAAGCTTTCTTT. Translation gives CASSQGLSSPPSKAFF.

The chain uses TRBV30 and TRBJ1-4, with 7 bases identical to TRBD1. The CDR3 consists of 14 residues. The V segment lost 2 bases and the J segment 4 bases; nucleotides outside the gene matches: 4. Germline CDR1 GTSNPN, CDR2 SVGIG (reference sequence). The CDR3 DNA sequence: TGTGCCTGGAGTCTTAGACAGGGTAATGAAAAACTGTTTTTT. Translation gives CAWSLRQGNEKLFF.

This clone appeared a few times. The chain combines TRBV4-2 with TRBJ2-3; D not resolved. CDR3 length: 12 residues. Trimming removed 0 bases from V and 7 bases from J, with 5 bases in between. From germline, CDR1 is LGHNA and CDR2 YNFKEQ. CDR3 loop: CASSQEGNTQYF. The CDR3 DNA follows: TGTGCCAGCAGCCAAGAGGGGAATACGCAGTATTTT.

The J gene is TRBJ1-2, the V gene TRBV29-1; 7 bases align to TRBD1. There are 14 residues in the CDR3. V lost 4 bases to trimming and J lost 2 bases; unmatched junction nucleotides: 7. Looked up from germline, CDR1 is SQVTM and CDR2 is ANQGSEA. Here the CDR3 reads CSVGRTGDNYGYTF. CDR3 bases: TGCAGCGTTGGGAGGACAGGAGACAACTATGGCTACACCTTC.